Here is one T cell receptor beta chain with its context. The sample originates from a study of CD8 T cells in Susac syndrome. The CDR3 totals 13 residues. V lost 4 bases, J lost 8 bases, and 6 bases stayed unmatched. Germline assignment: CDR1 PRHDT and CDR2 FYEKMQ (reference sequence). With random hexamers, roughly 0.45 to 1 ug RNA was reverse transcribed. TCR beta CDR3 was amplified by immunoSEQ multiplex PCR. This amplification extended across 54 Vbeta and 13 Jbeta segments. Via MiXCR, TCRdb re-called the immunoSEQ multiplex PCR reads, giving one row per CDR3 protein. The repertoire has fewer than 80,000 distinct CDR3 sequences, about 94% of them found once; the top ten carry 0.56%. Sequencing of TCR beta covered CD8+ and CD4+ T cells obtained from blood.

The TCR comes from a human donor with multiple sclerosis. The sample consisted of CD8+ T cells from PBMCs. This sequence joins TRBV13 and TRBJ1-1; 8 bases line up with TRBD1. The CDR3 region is CASSSSTGEEAFF. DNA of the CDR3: TGTGCCAGCAGCTCCTCGACAGGGGAAGAAGCTTTCTTT. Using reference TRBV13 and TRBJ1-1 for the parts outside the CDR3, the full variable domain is AAGVIQSPRHLIKEKRETATLKCYPIPRHDTVYWYQQGPGQDPQFLISFYEKMQSDKGSIPDRFSAQQFSDYHSELNMSSLELGDSALYFCASSSSTGEEAFFGQGTRLTVV.